This TCR beta chain was sequenced in a study of CD8 T cells in ankylosing spondylitis. One entry per CDR3 protein, called by TCRdb with MiXCR from the 5' RACE reads. The sample carries 31,000 or so distinct CDR3 sequences, roughly 33% recorded once. On this clonotype: Its target is unknown.

The study's findings and limits: Reportedly, significant enrichment of disease-linked clones occurred in matched ankylosing spondylitis synovial fluid. Disease-linked clones, CD8+, were relatively rare in peripheral blood.

Per germline, CDR1 MNHNS and CDR2 SASEGT. With 1 base removed from V and 3 bases from J, the gap between germline ends came to 6 bases. The CDR3 is 14 amino acids. This TCR was recovered from a male donor with ankylosing spondylitis. The sample was synovial fluid, either unsorted or a sorted T cell fraction (not recorded which). The rearrangement uses TRBV6-1 and TRBJ2-2; D gene unclear. CDR3: CASSEGQDTGELFF. CDR3 DNA: TGTGCCAGCAGTGAAGGGCAGGACACCGGGGAGCTGTTTTTT.